This is a list of T cell receptor beta chains from one sample in a study of CD8+ T cells in alopecia areata. Produced via immunoSEQ multiplex PCR; TCRdb's table is partial and in-frame only. The table lists 100,000 to 130,000 clones, roughly 89% of them singletons. Sequencing was performed on CD8+ T cells sorted from blood, taken at week 24, from a patient treated with tofacitinib. The receptors originated from a human donor with alopecia areata. CDR3s include the opening cysteine and the closing phenylalanine or tryptophan. D genes are given only for firm matches. A row's size may be missing; if present it is once, few, many or a size class.

j_call | v_call | d_call | clone_size | cdr3_nt | cdr3_aa
TRBJ2-1 | TRBV27 | - | - | TGTGCCAGCAGTTTATCTGGGGGCAATGAGCAGTTCTTC | CASSLSGGNEQFF
TRBJ2-5 | TRBV5-4 | TRBD2 | - | TGTGCCAGCAGCTCGGAAAGATCTAGCGGGGGTCCCCAAGAGACCCAGTACTTC | CASSSERSSGGPQETQYF
TRBJ2-1 | TRBV2 | - | - | TGTGCCAGCAGTGATATACGGGATGAGCAGTTCTTC | CASSDIRDEQFF
TRBJ2-7 | TRBV9 | - | - | TGTGCCAGCAGCGTAGGCGAGGGGCCCTCCTACGAGCAGTACTTC | CASSVGEGPSYEQYF
TRBJ1-2 | TRBV4-1 | - | - | TGCGCCAGCAGCCAAGACAGCCTCTATGGCTACACCTTC | CASSQDSLYGYTF
TRBJ2-7 | TRBV6-5 | TRBD2 | - | TGTGCCAGCAGTTACTCGACGGGAGGATACAACGAGCAGTACTTC | CASSYSTGGYNEQYF
TRBJ2-7 | TRBV29-1 | - | few | TGCAGCGTTGGACCGAGCTCCTACGAGCAGTACTTC | CSVGPSSYEQYF
TRBJ2-2 | TRBV5-4 | - | - | TGTGCCAGCAGCTTCGTCGAGCCGAACACCGGGGAGCTGTTTTTT | CASSFVEPNTGELFF
TRBJ2-7 | TRBV5-4 | TRBD2 | - | TGTGCCAGCAGCTTGGGCTCTAGCGGGGGTTACGAGCAGTACTTC | CASSLGSSGGYEQYF
TRBJ2-3 | TRBV11-3 | TRBD1 | - | TGTGCCAGCAGCCCGGGGACAGGCACAGATACGCAGTATTTT | CASSPGTGTDTQYF
TRBJ2-7 | TRBV5-4 | - | - | TGTGCCAGCAGCCGGGACGAGAATATCGAGCAGTACTTC | CASSRDENIEQYF
TRBJ2-3 | TRBV30 | - | - | TGTGCCTGGAGCGGATGGGGGGTTGAAGATACGCAGTATTTT | CAWSGWGVEDTQYF
TRBJ2-7 | TRBV6-1 | - | - | TGTGCCAGCAGTGAAGGACAGGATATCCTCTACGAGCAGTACTTC | CASSEGQDILYEQYF
TRBJ2-5 | TRBV5-5 | - | - | TGTGCCAGCAGCTTGCGTGGGGCCGGGGAGACCCAGTACTTC | CASSLRGAGETQYF
TRBJ2-7 | TRBV19 | - | - | TGTGCCAGTAGTATCGGGAGTAACGAGCAGTACTTC | CASSIGSNEQYF
TRBJ2-5 | TRBV5-5 | - | once | TGTGCCAGCAGCTCCCACCGGGAGACCCAGTACTTC | CASSSHRETQYF
TRBJ2-7 | TRBV4-3 | - | - | TGCGCCAGCAGCCAAGATGGGGCGGGCACCGACGAGCAGTACTTC | CASSQDGAGTDEQYF
TRBJ2-3 | TRBV4-3 | - | - | TGCGCCAGCAGCCAAGGGTCCACAGATACGCAGTATTTT | CASSQGSTDTQYF
TRBJ1-1 | TRBV25-1 | - | once | TGTGCCAGCAGTCATTGGGGACCTGAAGCTTTCTTT | CASSHWGPEAFF
TRBJ2-7 | TRBV5-1 | TRBD2 | few | TGCGCCAGCAGCTTGCTGACTAGCGGGGCCGACGAGCAGTACTTC | CASSLLTSGADEQYF
TRBJ2-1 | TRBV4-2 | TRBD2 | few | TGTGCCAGCAGCCAAGATGGGGCTAGCGGGGCATACAATGAGCAGTTCTTC | CASSQDGASGAYNEQFF
TRBJ2-5 | TRBV13 | TRBD1 | - | TGTGCCAGCAGCTCCGACAGGGGAGAAGAGACCCAGTACTTC | CASSSDRGEETQYF
TRBJ2-7 | TRBV13 | - | - | TGTGCCAGCAGCTCTGGTGGGGGCCTTGGCGAGCAGTACTTC | CASSSGGGLGEQYF
TRBJ2-7 | TRBV5-8 | TRBD1 | once | TGTGCCAGCAGCTCCGGGACAGGGGGAACCTACGAGCAGTACTTC | CASSSGTGGTYEQYF
TRBJ2-1 | TRBV6-5 | TRBD2 | once | TGTGCCAGCAGTTACTCGCAGCGGGGGGGCCTCGATGAGCAGTTCTTC | CASSYSQRGGLDEQFF